The 18 T cell receptor beta chains presented below share a single source sample, sequenced in a study of vaccination and CD4 T cells after COVID-19 (dated 2022 in TCRdb). The treatment or condition label, read with the paper, signifies: 10-day PBMC culture with coronavirus spike peptide pools or control peptides (ViraFEST assay). For these TCRs, the target antigens are not known. Libraries were prepared through PCR. Sequencing was performed on an Illumina iSeq 100. DNA from cultured CD4+ T cells underwent TCR sequencing with the Oncomine TCR Beta short-read assay at the Johns Hopkins FTIC core. The raw public data were reprocessed by TCRdb itself: fastp quality trimming at Q25, MiXCR clonotype calling, in-frame beta chains only. Each CDR3 protein gets just one entry, which takes the most common genes and DNA from the rows behind it. This sample comprises 10,000 to 13,000 distinct CDR3 sequences, around 50% of them detected only once. The top ten clonotypes cover roughly 9.6% of the sample.

Sequenced material: CD4+ T cells from blood, cultured in vitro. These receptors were collected from a human donor who had recovered from COVID-19.

This chain joins TRBV19 and TRBJ2-3; no reliable D call. Trimming shortened V by 6 bases and J by 6 bases, and 10 bases separated the two germline ends. The germline gives CDR1 LNHDA, CDR2 SQIVND (reference sequence). This CDR3 is built from 12 residues. The CDR3 is CASSPSRDTQYF. CDR3 DNA: TGTGCCAGTAGCCCCTCCCGGGATACGCAGTATTTT.

The rearrangement links TRBV2 to TRBJ2-1; 14 bases fit TRBD2. CDR3 length: 15 amino acids. With 4 bases clipped from V and 6 bases from J, the junction kept 2 bases outside the gene matches. The germline CDR1 and CDR2 sequences are SNHLY and FYNNEI. CDR3 region: CASSGGTSGSNEQFF. The CDR3 nucleotides are TGTGCCAGCAGTGGGGGGACTAGCGGGAGCAATGAGCAGTTCTTC.

This clonotype was picked up a small number of times. The chain joins TRBV5-1 to TRBJ2-1, with 10 positions matching TRBD2. J gave up 9 bases and V 2 bases, and 8 bases lay outside the gene matches. From germline, CDR1 is SGHRS and CDR2 YFSETQ. This CDR3 comprises 15 residues. The CDR3 reads CASSLPLAGAPEQFF. The CDR3, as DNA: TGCGCCAGCAGCTTACCCCTAGCGGGAGCCCCTGAGCAGTTCTTC.

J is TRBJ2-5 and V is TRBV5-4; no clear D gene. The V end lost 4 bases, the J end lost 3 bases, and 13 bases lay between the germline ends. The CDR3 contains 14 residues. Germline V gene sequence: CDR1 SGHNT, CDR2 YYREEE (reference sequence). CDR3 sequence (DNA): TGTGCCAGCAGCCCCCAGGACGGCAAAGAGACCCAGTACTTC. Its translation is CASSPQDGKETQYF.

The rearrangement links TRBV28 to TRBJ1-2, with D unclear. Trimming stripped 2 bases from V and 8 bases from J, with 9 bases between. The V gene's germline CDR1 is MDHEN and CDR2 SYDVKM. The CDR3 consists of 12 residues. The CDR3 DNA follows: TGTGCCAGCAGTTTACCCACATTGGGCTACACCTTC. Its translation: CASSLPTLGYTF.

This clonotype was picked up one time. The chain links TRBV19 to TRBJ1-1; 8 bases are shared with TRBD1. J lost 6 bases, V lost 5 bases, and 8 bases had no gene match. The CDR3 length is 14 residues. The germline gives CDR1 LNHDA, CDR2 SQIVND (reference sequence). The CDR3 sequence is CASSPTGVGAEAFF. The CDR3 DNA sequence: TGTGCCAGTAGTCCGACAGGGGTAGGCGCTGAAGCTTTCTTT.

This chain links TRBV4-2 with TRBJ2-7, with 13 bases matching TRBD2. V dropped 4 bases and J dropped 3; count of bases not matched to a gene: 3. The length of the CDR3 is 15 residues. The germline V gene has CDR1 LGHNA and CDR2 YNFKEQ. The CDR3 DNA is TGTGCCAGCAGCCCAGGGACTAGCGGGGACTACGAGCAGTACTTC. This encodes CASSPGTSGDYEQYF.

The rearrangement links TRBV2 to TRBJ1-2; D remains ambiguous. V lost 0 bases and J lost 4, with 9 bases in between. Germline V gene sequence: CDR1 SNHLY, CDR2 FYNNEI. The CDR3 covers 14 residues. The CDR3 DNA follows: TGTGCCAGCAGTGAAGCGACTAGAAGCTATGGCTACACCTTC. It translates to CASSEATRSYGYTF. The whole variable domain, remainder taken from reference TRBV2 and TRBJ1-2, is EPEVTQTPSHQVTQMGQEVILRCVPISNHLYFYWYRQILGQKVEFLVSFYNNEISEKSEIFDDQFSVERPDGSNFTLKIRSTKLEDSAMYFCASSEATRSYGYTFGSGTRLTVV.

The V and J genes are TRBV28 and TRBJ1-5; D is unclear. The CDR3 spans 15 residues. Trimming removed 1 base at V and 1 base at J, with 8 bases between. Germline lookup yields CDR1 MDHEN and CDR2 SYDVKM. The CDR3 region is CASSLSLGSNQPQHF. CDR3 nucleotide sequence: TGTGCCAGCAGTTTATCGCTAGGGAGCAATCAGCCCCAGCATTTT.

This clonotype rates as medium-sized. The V gene is TRBV7-2, the J gene TRBJ2-1; a weak D match, TRBD2 (6 bases). This CDR3 comprises 15 residues. The V and J ends lost 5 bases and 4 bases respectively, with 15 bases between them. The germline CDR1 and CDR2 sequences are SGHTA and FQGNSA. The CDR3 sequence is CASSGVLAEYNEQFF. The CDR3 DNA is TGTGCCAGCAGCGGAGTATTAGCGGAATACAATGAGCAGTTCTTC.

This chain connects TRBV6-2 or TRBV6-3 to TRBJ2-5, with 7 bases aligning to TRBD2. Trimming removed 3 bases from V and 7 bases from J; junction bases left unmatched: 17. The CDR3 is 17 amino acids. Germline V lookup: CDR1 MNHEY, CDR2 SVGEGT. CDR3 nucleotide sequence: TGTGCCAGCAGTTATGTTGTCGGGCGGGGGAATGAAGGGACCCAGTACTTC. It translates to CASSYVVGRGNEGTQYF.

The chain recombines TRBV19 with TRBJ1-5, with 9 nucleotides matching TRBD1. The V gene's germline CDR1 is LNHDA and CDR2 SQIVND (reference sequence). This CDR3 contains 13 residues. Written as DNA, the CDR3 is TGTGCAACCGGGACAGGGATCATTCAGCCCCAGCATTTT. Translation: CATGTGIIQPQHF.

This clonotype was seen a few times. V gene TRBV2 combines with J gene TRBJ2-5; 11 bases line up with TRBD2. Germline V CDR1 and CDR2: SNHLY, FYNNEI. V lost 6 bases, J lost 4 bases, and 7 bases stayed unmatched. CDR3 length: 15 residues. Here the CDR3 reads CASSALAGGPETQYF. The CDR3 coding sequence is TGTGCCAGCAGCGCCCTAGCGGGGGGCCCAGAGACCCAGTACTTC.

The chain joins TRBV28 to TRBJ2-3, with D possibly being TRBD1 (6 bases). This CDR3 spans 15 amino acids. The germline CDR1 and CDR2 sequences are MDHEN and SYDVKM. V lost 6 bases to trimming and J lost 2 bases, with 15 bases between them. Here the CDR3 DNA reads TGTGCCAGCAGACCCGGGACAACCTCCACAGATACGCAGTATTTT. Translation gives CASRPGTTSTDTQYF.

The table lists this clonotype with a few counts. V is TRBV20-1 and J is TRBJ1-3; tentatively, D is TRBD1 (5 bases). V was clipped by 0 bases and J by 3 bases, with 18 bases between them. Germline V CDR1 and CDR2: DFQATT, SNEGSKA (reference sequence). The CDR3 has 17 residues. CDR3 bases: TGCAGTGCTAGAGATTTGTCGGGGCCCGCCCGTGGAAACACCATATATTTT. Translating it yields CSARDLSGPARGNTIYF.

The chain couples TRBV20-1 to TRBJ2-5; maybe TRBD1 (6 bases). Trimming took off 2 bases at V and 2 bases at J, with 9 bases between the two ends. Germline V gene lookup returns CDR1 DFQATT and CDR2 SNEGSKA (reference sequence). The CDR3 is 13 residues long. CDR3 DNA sequence: TGCAGTGCTAGAAGACAGGTACAAGAGACCCAGTACTTC. It yields the protein CSARRQVQETQYF.

The V call is TRBV6-2 or TRBV6-3, the J call TRBJ2-5, with D tentatively TRBD1 (6 bases). This CDR3 is built from 15 residues. CDR1 is MNHEY and CDR2 is SVGEGT in the germline V gene. V gave up 8 bases and J gave up 2 bases, with 18 bases separating them. For the CDR3, the DNA is TGTGCCAGCCTCAGAGAGCAGGGGTTGCAAGAGACCCAGTACTTC. Its translation is CASLREQGLQETQYF.

The chain employs TRBV20-1 and TRBJ2-4; D might be TRBD1 (6 bases). Germline values: CDR1 DFQATT, CDR2 SNEGSKA (reference sequence). CDR3 size: 16 residues. V lost 0 bases to trimming and J lost 0 bases, with 12 bases between them. The DNA for the CDR3 is TGCAGTGCTAGAGATCTGACAGGACTAGCCAAAAACATTCAGTACTTC. Translating it yields CSARDLTGLAKNIQYF.